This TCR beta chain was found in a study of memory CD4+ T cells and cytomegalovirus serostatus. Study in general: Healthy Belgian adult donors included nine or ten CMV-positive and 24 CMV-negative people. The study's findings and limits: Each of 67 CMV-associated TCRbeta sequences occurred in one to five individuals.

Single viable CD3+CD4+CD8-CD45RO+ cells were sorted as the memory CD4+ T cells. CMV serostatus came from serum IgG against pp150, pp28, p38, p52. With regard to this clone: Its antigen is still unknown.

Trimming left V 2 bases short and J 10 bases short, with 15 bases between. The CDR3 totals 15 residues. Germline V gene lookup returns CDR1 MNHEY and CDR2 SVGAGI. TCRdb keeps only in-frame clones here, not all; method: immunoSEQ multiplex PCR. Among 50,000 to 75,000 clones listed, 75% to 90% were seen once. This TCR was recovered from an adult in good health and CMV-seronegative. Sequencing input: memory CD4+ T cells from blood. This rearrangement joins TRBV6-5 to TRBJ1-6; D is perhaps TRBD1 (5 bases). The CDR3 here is CASSYIGTAGSPLHF. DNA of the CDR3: TGTGCCAGCAGTTACATCGGGACTGCCGGGTCACCCCTCCACTTT.